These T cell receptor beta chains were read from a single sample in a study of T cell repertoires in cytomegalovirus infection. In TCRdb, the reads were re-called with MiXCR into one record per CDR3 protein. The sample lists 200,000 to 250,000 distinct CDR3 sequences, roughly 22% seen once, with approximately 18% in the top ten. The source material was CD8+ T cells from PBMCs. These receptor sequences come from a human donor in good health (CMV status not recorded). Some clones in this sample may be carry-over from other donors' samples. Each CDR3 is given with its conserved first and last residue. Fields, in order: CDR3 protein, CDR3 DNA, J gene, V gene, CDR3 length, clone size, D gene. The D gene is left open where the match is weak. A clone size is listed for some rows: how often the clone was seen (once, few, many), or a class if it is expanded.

CDR3: CASSSTSQGNEQFF; DNA: TGTGCCAGCAGCTCCACCTCACAGGGGAATGAGCAGTTCTTC; J: TRBJ2-1; V: TRBV28; length: 14; size: few; D: TRBD1
CDR3: CASSLGGRGTEAFF; DNA: TGTGCCAGCAGCCTGGGGGGGCGAGGAACTGAAGCTTTCTTT; J: TRBJ1-1; V: TRBV7-9; length: 14; size: few; D: -
CDR3: CASSLDQAGRLRGYTF; DNA: TGTGCCAGCAGCTTAGACCAGGCCGGACGATTAAGGGGCTACACCTTC; J: TRBJ1-2; V: TRBV7-8; length: 16; size: few; D: -
CDR3: CASSPTGDNNSGNTIYF; DNA: TGTGCCAGCAGCCCCACAGGGGATAACAACTCTGGAAACACCATATATTTT; J: TRBJ1-3; V: TRBV7-8; length: 17; size: many; D: TRBD1
CDR3: CASSYMPRGLAGGHGTGELFF; DNA: TGTGCCAGCAGCTACATGCCGAGGGGACTAGCGGGGGGGCACGGCACCGGGGAGCTGTTTTTT; J: TRBJ2-2; V: TRBV7-8; length: 21; size: few; D: TRBD2
CDR3: CASSLSAGTSYNEQFF; DNA: TGTGCCAGCAGCTTAAGCGCGGGGACCTCCTACAATGAGCAGTTCTTC; J: TRBJ2-1; V: TRBV7-8; length: 16; size: many; D: -
CDR3: CASSYGKYEQYF; DNA: TGTGCCAGCAGTTACGGCAAGTACGAGCAGTACTTC; J: TRBJ2-7; V: TRBV6-2/TRBV6-3; length: 12; size: -; D: -
CDR3: CASSERTGHGYTF; DNA: TGTGCCAGCAGCGAGAGGACAGGGCACGGCTACACCTTC; J: TRBJ1-2; V: TRBV9; length: 13; size: few; D: TRBD1
CDR3: CASSSFITGDDSPLHF; DNA: TGTGCCAGCAGCAGCTTTATAACAGGGGACGATTCACCCCTCCACTTT; J: TRBJ1-6; V: TRBV7-2; length: 16; size: many; D: TRBD1
CDR3: CASSPSNEEQYF; DNA: TGTGCCAGCAGTCCGAGTAATGAGGAGCAGTACTTC; J: TRBJ2-7; V: TRBV28; length: 12; size: many; D: -
CDR3: CATSSSPGGLETQYF; DNA: TGTGCCACCAGCTCCTCTCCTGGGGGGCTGGAGACCCAGTACTTC; J: TRBJ2-5; V: TRBV15; length: 15; size: -; D: -
CDR3: CASSNLGVNQETQYF; DNA: TGTGCCAGCAGCAACCTTGGGGTAAACCAAGAGACCCAGTACTTC; J: TRBJ2-5; V: TRBV28; length: 15; size: few; D: -
CDR3: CASSTGTGNMNTEAFF; DNA: TGTGCCAGTAGTACCGGGACAGGGAACATGAACACTGAAGCTTTCTTT; J: TRBJ1-1; V: TRBV28; length: 16; size: few; D: TRBD1
CDR3: CSARDFLVSDTQYF; DNA: TGCAGTGCTAGAGATTTTTTAGTGTCAGATACGCAGTATTTT; J: TRBJ2-3; V: TRBV20-1; length: 14; size: -; D: -
CDR3: CASDDLYNEQFF; DNA: TGTGCCAGCGATGACTTGTACAATGAGCAGTTCTTC; J: TRBJ2-1; V: TRBV19; length: 12; size: few; D: -
CDR3: CAISSDQETQYF; DNA: TGTGCCATCAGTAGCGACCAAGAGACCCAGTACTTC; J: TRBJ2-5; V: TRBV10-3; length: 12; size: many; D: -
CDR3: CRSQGSGDGYTF; DNA: TGCAGGTCCCAGGGTTCGGGGGATGGCTACACCTTC; J: TRBJ1-2; V: TRBV20-1; length: 12; size: few; D: -
CDR3: CASSLAAGGLYNEQFF; DNA: TGTGCCAGCAGCTTAGCGGCGGGGGGGCTATACAATGAGCAGTTCTTC; J: TRBJ2-1; V: TRBV7-8; length: 16; size: many; D: TRBD2
CDR3: CASSYGGGMNTEAFF; DNA: TGTGCCAGCAGTTACGGGGGAGGAATGAACACTGAAGCTTTCTTT; J: TRBJ1-1; V: TRBV6-6; length: 15; size: -; D: -
CDR3: CSARDLETQYF; DNA: TGCAGTGCTAGAGATCTAGAGACCCAGTACTTC; J: TRBJ2-5; V: TRBV20-1; length: 11; size: -; D: -
CDR3: CSVEGVTDTQYF; DNA: TGCAGCGTTGAGGGGGTAACAGATACGCAGTATTTT; J: TRBJ2-3; V: TRBV29-1; length: 12; size: -; D: -
CDR3: CASSFGQGYEQHF; DNA: TGTGCCAGCAGCTTCGGACAGGGTTACGAGCAGCACTTC; J: TRBJ2-7; V: TRBV7-8; length: 13; size: few; D: TRBD1
CDR3: CASSLEGSFRQGVGDTQYF; DNA: TGTGCCAGCAGCTTAGAGGGCTCGTTTCGACAGGGAGTAGGAGATACGCAGTATTTT; J: TRBJ2-3; V: TRBV7-6; length: 19; size: many; D: TRBD1
CDR3: CASSLRDRESYNEQFF; DNA: TGTGCCAGCAGTTTAAGGGACAGGGAGTCCTACAATGAGCAGTTCTTC; J: TRBJ2-1; V: TRBV12-3/TRBV12-4; length: 16; size: few; D: TRBD1
CDR3: CASSPWGTLDNEQFF; DNA: TGTGCCAGCAGCCCGTGGGGGACCCTCGACAATGAGCAGTTCTTC; J: TRBJ2-1; V: TRBV7-7; length: 15; size: -; D: -
CDR3: CASSQELLREQYF; DNA: TGTGCCAGCAGCCAAGAACTCCTTCGGGAGCAGTACTTC; J: TRBJ2-7; V: TRBV4-1; length: 13; size: -; D: -
CDR3: CASSLFGGRDEKLFF; DNA: TGTGCCAGCAGTTTATTCGGGGGGCGAGATGAAAAACTGTTTTTT; J: TRBJ1-4; V: TRBV28; length: 15; size: -; D: -
CDR3: CSVEDLVTGYGYTF; DNA: TGCAGCGTTGAAGATCTAGTGACAGGCTATGGCTACACCTTC; J: TRBJ1-2; V: TRBV29-1; length: 14; size: -; D: -
CDR3: CSVPGVAGRQFF; DNA: TGCAGCGTTCCTGGGGTAGCGGGTCGGCAGTTCTTC; J: TRBJ2-1; V: TRBV29-1; length: 12; size: -; D: TRBD2
CDR3: CAIRADGSASTDTQYF; DNA: TGTGCCATCAGGGCAGACGGGAGTGCTAGCACAGATACGCAGTATTTT; J: TRBJ2-3; V: TRBV10-3; length: 16; size: many; D: -
CDR3: CASSRTISYEQYF; DNA: TGTGCCAGCAGTAGGACAATCTCCTACGAGCAGTACTTC; J: TRBJ2-7; V: TRBV12-3/TRBV12-4; length: 13; size: few; D: -
CDR3: CASSLAALEPQHF; DNA: TGTGCCAGCAGTTTAGCGGCTTTAGAGCCCCAGCATTTT; J: TRBJ1-5; V: TRBV12-3/TRBV12-4; length: 13; size: medium-sized; D: -
CDR3: CASSLGNRGSRHQKLFF; DNA: TGTGCCAGCAGTCTAGGGAACCGGGGCTCGAGGCACCAAAAACTGTTTTTT; J: TRBJ1-4; V: TRBV11-2; length: 17; size: many; D: -
CDR3: CASSSGQGDNEQFF; DNA: TGTGCCAGCAGCTCAGGACAGGGGGACAATGAGCAGTTCTTC; J: TRBJ2-1; V: TRBV7-6; length: 14; size: -; D: TRBD1
CDR3: CASSFRLKNTGELFF; DNA: TGTGCCAGCAGCTTCAGACTAAAGAACACCGGGGAGCTGTTTTTT; J: TRBJ2-2; V: TRBV7-2; length: 15; size: many; D: -
CDR3: CASSLLITPNYGYTF; DNA: TGTGCCAGCAGTCTCTTGATAACCCCTAACTATGGCTACACCTTC; J: TRBJ1-2; V: TRBV2; length: 15; size: -; D: -
CDR3: CASSTGEARETQYF; DNA: TGTGCCAGCAGCACGGGAGAAGCAAGAGAGACCCAGTACTTC; J: TRBJ2-5; V: TRBV12-3/TRBV12-4; length: 14; size: -; D: -
CDR3: CASTFGTGSYEQYF; DNA: TGTGCCAGCACCTTCGGGACAGGCTCCTACGAGCAGTACTTC; J: TRBJ2-7; V: TRBV2; length: 14; size: many; D: TRBD1
CDR3: CASSYSFSGQTNTEAFF; DNA: TGTGCCAGCAGTTACTCCTTTTCGGGGCAGACGAACACTGAAGCTTTCTTT; J: TRBJ1-1; V: TRBV6-6; length: 17; size: -; D: -
CDR3: CASSQHPGRPQETQYF; DNA: TGCGCCAGCAGTCAACATCCGGGACGTCCCCAAGAGACCCAGTACTTC; J: TRBJ2-5; V: TRBV23-1; length: 16; size: -; D: -
CDR3: CASSQPGQDYGYTF; DNA: TGCGCCAGCAGTCAACCGGGACAGGACTATGGCTACACCTTC; J: TRBJ1-2; V: TRBV23-1; length: 14; size: -; D: TRBD1
CDR3: CSALTPLVSTDEQYF; DNA: TGCAGTGCCCTCACCCCCCTGGTCAGTACCGACGAGCAGTACTTC; J: TRBJ2-7; V: TRBV20-1; length: 15; size: -; D: -
CDR3: CASSQGIRTGSPSGNTIYF; DNA: TGTGCCAGCAGCCAAGGCATCCGGACAGGTTCGCCCTCTGGAAACACCATATATTTT; J: TRBJ1-3; V: TRBV14; length: 19; size: -; D: TRBD1
CDR3: CASSAHQVAYEQYF; DNA: TGTGCCAGCAGTGCCCACCAGGTCGCCTACGAGCAGTACTTC; J: TRBJ2-7; V: TRBV6-4; length: 14; size: -; D: -
CDR3: CASHSGRVDTEAFF; DNA: TGTGCCAGTCATTCCGGACGGGTCGATACTGAAGCTTTCTTT; J: TRBJ1-1; V: TRBV6-5; length: 14; size: -; D: -
CDR3: CASSLGAGQETQYF; DNA: TGTGCCAGCAGCTTAGGAGCCGGTCAAGAGACCCAGTACTTC; J: TRBJ2-5; V: TRBV9; length: 14; size: -; D: -
CDR3: CATSEPRTIGELFF; DNA: TGTGCCACCAGTGAACCCCGGACGATCGGGGAGCTGTTTTTT; J: TRBJ2-2; V: TRBV24-1; length: 14; size: few; D: -
CDR3: CASSGRLAGEYEQYF; DNA: TGTGCCAGCAGCGGACGACTAGCGGGGGAATACGAGCAGTACTTC; J: TRBJ2-7; V: TRBV7-9; length: 15; size: -; D: TRBD2
CDR3: CASSPGGGGAGNEQFF; DNA: TGTGCCAGCAGCCCAGGTGGCGGGGGGGCCGGGAATGAGCAGTTCTTC; J: TRBJ2-1; V: TRBV7-8; length: 16; size: many; D: TRBD2
CDR3: CASSQAKGGAPYEQYF; DNA: TGTGCCAGCAGCCAAGCTAAAGGGGGGGCCCCCTACGAGCAGTACTTC; J: TRBJ2-7; V: TRBV3-1; length: 16; size: few; D: -
CDR3: CASSYGRGYEQYF; DNA: TGTGCCAGCAGTTACGGACGGGGTTACGAGCAGTACTTC; J: TRBJ2-7; V: TRBV12-3/TRBV12-4; length: 13; size: many; D: -
CDR3: CASRGQLNTQYF; DNA: TGTGCCAGCAGAGGACAGCTCAATACGCAGTATTTT; J: TRBJ2-3; V: TRBV2; length: 12; size: -; D: -
CDR3: CASSYATGNEQYF; DNA: TGTGCCAGCAGTTACGCCACAGGGAACGAGCAGTACTTC; J: TRBJ2-7; V: TRBV6-6; length: 13; size: few; D: -
CDR3: CSARDQDPGGAGIYTF; DNA: TGCAGTGCTAGAGATCAGGACCCTGGAGGAGCAGGGATCTACACCTTC; J: TRBJ1-2; V: TRBV20-1; length: 16; size: -; D: -
CDR3: CASSPGLPQETQYF; DNA: TGTGCCAGCAGCCCTGGTCTCCCTCAAGAGACCCAGTACTTC; J: TRBJ2-5; V: TRBV12-3/TRBV12-4; length: 14; size: -; D: -
CDR3: CASRMRWTASNQPQHF; DNA: TGTGCCAGCAGAATGCGCTGGACAGCTAGCAATCAGCCCCAGCATTTT; J: TRBJ1-5; V: TRBV28; length: 16; size: -; D: -
CDR3: CASNLRGGEQFF; DNA: TGTGCCAGCAATCTGCGGGGGGGTGAGCAGTTCTTC; J: TRBJ2-1; V: TRBV28; length: 12; size: -; D: TRBD2
CDR3: CASRPPGGSNEQFF; DNA: TGTGCCAGTAGGCCCCCGGGGGGGAGCAATGAGCAGTTCTTC; J: TRBJ2-1; V: TRBV19; length: 14; size: -; D: TRBD2